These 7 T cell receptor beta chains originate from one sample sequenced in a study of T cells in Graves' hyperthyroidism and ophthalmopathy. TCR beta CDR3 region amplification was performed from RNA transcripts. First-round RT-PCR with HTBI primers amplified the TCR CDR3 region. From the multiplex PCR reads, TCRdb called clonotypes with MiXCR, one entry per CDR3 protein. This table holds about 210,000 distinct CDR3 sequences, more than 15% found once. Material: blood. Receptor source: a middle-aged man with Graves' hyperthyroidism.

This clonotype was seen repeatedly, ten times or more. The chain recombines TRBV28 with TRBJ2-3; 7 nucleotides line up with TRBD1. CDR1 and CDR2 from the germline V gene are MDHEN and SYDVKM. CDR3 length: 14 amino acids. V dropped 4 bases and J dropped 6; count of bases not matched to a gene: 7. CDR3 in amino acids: CASSSQDRADTQYF. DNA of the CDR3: TGTGCCAGCAGTTCCCAAGACAGGGCGGATACGCAGTATTTT.

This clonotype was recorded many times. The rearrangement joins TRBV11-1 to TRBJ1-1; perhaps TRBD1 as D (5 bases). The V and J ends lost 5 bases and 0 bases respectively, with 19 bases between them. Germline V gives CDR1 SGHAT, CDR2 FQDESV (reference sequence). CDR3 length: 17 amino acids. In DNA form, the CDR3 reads TGTGCCAGCAGCCCCCGGTTTACAGGATGGTTGAACACTGAAGCTTTCTTT. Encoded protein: CASSPRFTGWLNTEAFF. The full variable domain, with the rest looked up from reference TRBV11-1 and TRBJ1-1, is EAEVAQSPRYKITEKSQAVAFWCDPISGHATLYWYRQILGQGPELLVQFQDESVVDDSQLPKDRFSAERLKGVDSTLKIQPAELGDSAMYLCASSPRFTGWLNTEAFFGQGTRLTVV.

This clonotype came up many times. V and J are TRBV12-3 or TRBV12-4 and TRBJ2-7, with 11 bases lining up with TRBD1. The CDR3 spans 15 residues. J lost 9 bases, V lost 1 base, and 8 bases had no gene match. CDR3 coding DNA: TGTGCCAGCAGTTTAGGCCGGGACAGGGGGATTCGGCAGTACTTC. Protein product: CASSLGRDRGIRQYF.

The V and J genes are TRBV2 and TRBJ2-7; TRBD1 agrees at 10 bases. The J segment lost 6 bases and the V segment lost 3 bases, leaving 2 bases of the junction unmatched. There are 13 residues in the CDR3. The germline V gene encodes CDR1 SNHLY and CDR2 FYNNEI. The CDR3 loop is CASSETGGGEQYF. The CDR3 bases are TGTGCCAGCAGTGAGACAGGGGGCGGCGAGCAGTACTTC.

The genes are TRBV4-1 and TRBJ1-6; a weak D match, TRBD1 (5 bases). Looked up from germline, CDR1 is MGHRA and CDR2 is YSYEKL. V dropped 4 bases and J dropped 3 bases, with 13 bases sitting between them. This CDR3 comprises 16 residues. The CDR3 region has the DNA TGCGCCAGCAGCCCCTGGGGCTCGGTCTATAATTCACCCCTCCACTTT. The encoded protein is CASSPWGSVYNSPLHF.

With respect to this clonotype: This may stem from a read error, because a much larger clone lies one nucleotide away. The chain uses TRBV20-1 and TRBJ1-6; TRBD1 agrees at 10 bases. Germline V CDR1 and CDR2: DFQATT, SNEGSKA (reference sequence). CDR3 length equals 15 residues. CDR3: CSASQPGQGNSPPHF. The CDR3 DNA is TGCAGTGCTAGTCAGCCGGGACAGGGGAATTCACCCCCCCACTTT.

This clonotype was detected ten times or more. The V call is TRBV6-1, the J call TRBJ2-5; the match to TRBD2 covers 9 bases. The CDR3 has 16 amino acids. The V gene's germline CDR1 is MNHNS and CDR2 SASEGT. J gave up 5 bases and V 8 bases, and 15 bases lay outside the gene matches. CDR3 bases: TGTGCCAGCGGACAACCATCAGCGGGAGGCCGGGAGACCCAGTACTTC. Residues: CASGQPSAGGRETQYF.